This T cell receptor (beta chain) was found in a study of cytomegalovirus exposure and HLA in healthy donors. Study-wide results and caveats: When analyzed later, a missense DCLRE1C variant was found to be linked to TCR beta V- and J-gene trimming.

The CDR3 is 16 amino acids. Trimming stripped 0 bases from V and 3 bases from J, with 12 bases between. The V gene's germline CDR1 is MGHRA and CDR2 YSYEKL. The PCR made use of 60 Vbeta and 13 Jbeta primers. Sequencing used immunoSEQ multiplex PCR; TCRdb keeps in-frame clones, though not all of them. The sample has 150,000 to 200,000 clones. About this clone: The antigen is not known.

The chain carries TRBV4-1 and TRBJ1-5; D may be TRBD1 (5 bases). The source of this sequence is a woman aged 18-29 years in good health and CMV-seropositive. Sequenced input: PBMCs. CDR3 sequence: CASSQDPGSYNQPQHF. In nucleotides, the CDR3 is TGCGCCAGCAGCCAAGACCCAGGGTCGTACAATCAGCCCCAGCATTTT.